This TCR beta chain was documented in a study of T cell responses to AZD1222 COVID-19 vaccine. At the level of the study: Second-dose intervals of approximately 4 or approximately 12 weeks were pooled. Study-level results: It was only 6 or 7 AZD1222 recipients who were seropositive at baseline. White British donors predominated, females outnumbered males, and clonal diversity was possibly underestimated. Distributed over spike, vaccine-associated CD4 TCRs predominated at 160-218 and 743-854.

Some clones are missing from TCRdb's copy, which holds only in-frame ones; the method was immunoSEQ multiplex PCR. The data contain about 180,000 clones, just over 85% of them singletons. This clone was observed a single time. Antigen unknown. The CDR3 loop spans 14 amino acids. Per germline, CDR1 SGHVS and CDR2 FQNEAQ. V was clipped by 5 bases and J by 2 bases, with 13 bases between them. This receptor was taken from an adult in good health. The V call is TRBV7-8, the J call TRBJ2-7, with D possibly TRBD2 on 5 matching bases. The sequencing here drew on peripheral blood, taken on day 0 of AZD1222 vaccination. CDR3 nucleotides: TGTGCCAGCAGCATGAGAGGGCGGACCTACGAGCAGTACTTC. Its protein is CASSMRGRTYEQYF.